The subject of this entry is one T cell receptor (beta chain). The sample originates from a study of follicular helper T cells after annual influenza vaccination. Germline CDR1 and CDR2: LGHNA and YSLEER. Trimming pared 2 bases from V and 5 bases from J, leaving 15 bases between. This CDR3 spans 15 amino acids. Indicated time point: 2014-2015 season, pre-vaccination. Sequencing was performed with immunoSEQ multiplex PCR; in TCRdb, only in-frame clones are kept and a portion is missing. The sample has about 14,000 clones; approximately 85% are singletons. The rearrangement joins TRBV4-3 to TRBJ1-2, with D unresolved. This receptor was taken from an adult who received the influenza vaccine. Specimen: CXCR5- memory CD4+ T cells sorted from blood, collected on the day of influenza vaccination. The CDR3 nucleotides read TGCGCCAGCAGCCAACACACGGAAGTTTATTATGGCTACACCTTC. The encoded protein is CASSQHTEVYYGYTF.